This T cell receptor (beta chain) came from a study of blood T cell repertoires in COVID-19. The overall study: The United States, Italy and Spain provided the acute and convalescent COVID-19 samples. PBMCs, B-cell-depleted T cells, or T cells provided the cDNA or gDNA that made up the material.

Some clones are missing from TCRdb's copy, which holds only in-frame ones; the method was immunoSEQ multiplex PCR. The data hold 400,000 or so clones, with 87% observed a single time. The receptor was isolated from a man aged 35-49 years in a cohort exposed to, infected with or recovered from COVID-19 (not recorded which). Sequenced input: PBMCs or T cells enriched from blood (not recorded which).

The CDR3 sequence: CASSFAGGNTGELFF. The CDR3 region has the DNA TGTGCCAGCAGCTTTGCGGGAGGGAACACCGGGGAGCTGTTTTTT. V and J are TRBV11-2 and TRBJ2-2; 8 bases align to TRBD2. CDR3 size: 15 residues. Losses at the gene ends were 3 bases for V and 1 base for J; bases not matched to a gene: 1. Germline CDR1 and CDR2: SGHAT and FQNNGV.